These 23 T cell receptor beta chains originate from one sample sequenced in a study of cytomegalovirus exposure and HLA in healthy donors (TCRdb year 2017). Libraries were constructed by the immunoSEQ multiplex PCR assay. For the multiplex PCR, a mixture combining 60 forward primers for TCR Vbeta segments and 13 reverse primers for TCR Jbeta segments was used. TCRdb carries this immuneACCESS record with in-frame sequences only. Its versions omit some clonotypes, under half of them owing to an unresolved V gene in the studies checked, with the rest unexplained. This sample is represented by roughly 130,000 clones; 65% to 80% of them were singletons. The ten largest clonotypes hold roughly 10% of the sample. The specimen sequenced was PBMCs. Source of these receptors: a woman in her fifties or sixties in good health and CMV-seropositive.

This chain links TRBV27 with TRBJ2-1; 10 nucleotides match TRBD2. Unmatched junction bases numbered 9, after V lost 6 bases and J lost 7 bases. This CDR3 has 15 amino acids. Germline lookup yields CDR1 MNHEY and CDR2 SMNVEV (reference sequence). CDR3 in DNA: TGTGCCAGCAGAAAAGCGGGGGGGCGGGATAATGAGCAGTTCTTC. This gives the protein CASRKAGGRDNEQFF.

This chain connects TRBV7-2 to TRBJ2-7; the D is unclear. The CDR3 length is 12 residues. CDR1 is SGHTA and CDR2 is FQGNSA in the germline V gene. V lost 5 bases, J lost 0 bases, and 5 bases lay in between. The CDR3 is CASSRSSYEQYF. Written as DNA, the CDR3 is TGTGCCAGCAGCCGGAGCTCCTACGAGCAGTACTTC.

J is TRBJ2-7 and V is TRBV11-2, with TRBD2 as a possible D gene (5 bases). Germline values: CDR1 SGHAT, CDR2 FQNNGV. The CDR3 is made up of 13 amino acids. V lost 8 bases to trimming and J lost 7 bases, with 18 bases between them. The CDR3 region has the DNA TGTGCCAGCGCTTGGCCAGAGGGCGCGGAGCAGTACTTC. Translating it yields CASAWPEGAEQYF.

The V call is TRBV2, the J call TRBJ1-1; D is unresolved. Per the germline V gene, CDR1 is SNHLY and CDR2 is FYNNEI. CDR3 length: 13 amino acids. The V end lost 4 bases, the J end lost 1 base, and 7 bases lay between the germline ends. CDR3 sequence (DNA): TGTGCCAGCAGTGGGGAGCCGAACACTGAAGCTTTCTTT. Its translation is CASSGEPNTEAFF.

CDR3 DNA: TGTGCCAGCAGCCAAGGCCTCGGACCGGGAACGGACACCGGGGAGCTGTTTTTT. As protein: CASSQGLGPGTDTGELFF. V usage is TRBV4-2 and J usage is TRBJ2-2; possible D gene TRBD2, 5 bases. This CDR3 comprises 18 residues. Per germline, CDR1 LGHNA and CDR2 YNFKEQ. V lost 1 base and J lost 3, with 18 bases in between.

The rearrangement links TRBV4-3 to TRBJ2-2; 10 nucleotides line up with TRBD2. Germline V gives CDR1 LGHNA, CDR2 YSLEER. V shed 3 bases, J shed 7 bases, and the junction held 5 bases outside the gene matches. The CDR3 contains 15 residues. In nucleotides, the CDR3 is TGCGCCAGCAGCCAGGGTAGCGGGGGGTTCGGGGAGCTGTTTTTT. Protein product: CASSQGSGGFGELFF.

The V and J genes are TRBV6-1 and TRBJ2-1; possible D gene TRBD1, 5 bases. Germline CDR1 MNHNS, CDR2 SASEGT. The V and J ends lost 5 bases and 1 base respectively, with 9 bases between them. CDR3 length: 14 amino acids. In nucleotides, the CDR3 is TGTGCCAGCAGTATACAGGATTCCTACAATGAGCAGTTCTTC. Residues: CASSIQDSYNEQFF.

The V gene is TRBV7-8, the J gene TRBJ2-1; 10 bases map to TRBD1. This CDR3 has 15 amino acids. With V trimmed by 8 bases and J by 2 bases, 6 bases remained unmatched. Germline CDR1 and CDR2: SGHVS and FQNEAQ. CDR3 sequence (DNA): TGTGCCAGCTACTCCGACAGGGGGCCCTACAATGAGCAGTTCTTC. This sequence encodes CASYSDRGPYNEQFF.

The J gene is TRBJ1-2, the V gene TRBV6-5, with TRBD1 as a possible D gene (5 bases). Germline lookup yields CDR1 MNHEY and CDR2 SVGAGI. With 2 bases removed from V and 5 bases from J, the gap between germline ends came to 18 bases. This CDR3 has 16 amino acids. For the CDR3, the DNA is TGTGCCAGCAGTTACGGGCAGGTGGCGGAGGGGTATGGCTACACCTTC. Translating it yields CASSYGQVAEGYGYTF.

Only one count was recorded for this clone. The chain couples TRBV7-9 to TRBJ2-3; no definite D call. Germline lookup yields CDR1 SEHNR and CDR2 FQNEAQ (reference sequence). V was trimmed by 7 bases and J by 6 bases, leaving 11 bases between them. The CDR3 has 12 residues. The DNA for the CDR3 is TGTGCCAGCACCGACCCCGGGGATACGCAGTATTTT. This codes for CASTDPGDTQYF.

This clone was seen only a few times. This chain joins TRBV28 and TRBJ2-3; 9 bases map to TRBD1. Germline V lookup: CDR1 MDHEN, CDR2 SYDVKM. This CDR3 spans 17 amino acids. Unmatched junction bases numbered 17, after V lost 7 bases and J lost 6 bases. The CDR3 DNA follows: TGTGCCAGCACCGCGAGCCCTGGGACAGGGAGGGTGGATACGCAGTATTTT. As protein: CASTASPGTGRVDTQYF.

This chain uses TRBV7-3 with TRBJ2-7; D ambiguous. Per germline, CDR1 SGHTA and CDR2 FQGTGA. The CDR3 is 14 amino acids. The V end was cut by 2 bases, the J end by 5 bases, with 13 bases between. The CDR3: CASSLWQSPHEQYF. As DNA, the CDR3 is TGTGCCAGCAGCTTATGGCAGTCCCCACACGAGCAGTACTTC.

The genes are TRBV6-5 and TRBJ1-1, with no clear D. The germline V and J ends were trimmed by 0 bases and 5 bases, with 7 bases remaining between them. From germline, CDR1 is MNHEY and CDR2 SVGAGI. The CDR3 extends over 13 amino acids. Written as DNA, the CDR3 is TGTGCCAGCAGTTACTCAACCGGTACTGAAGCTTTCTTT. This translates into CASSYSTGTEAFF.

For this clone: Other DNA variants within this sample encode the same CDR3. This chain joins TRBV6-6 and TRBJ1-1; possible D gene TRBD1, 6 bases. The CDR3 has 14 amino acids. V lost 0 bases to trimming and J lost 11 bases, with 16 bases between them. In germline, CDR1 is MNHNY, CDR2 SVGAGI (reference sequence). The chain's CDR3 is CASSYSTGGESAFF. Written as DNA, the CDR3 is TGTGCCAGCAGTTACTCGACTGGGGGCGAAAGCGCTTTCTTT.

The CDR3, as DNA: TGTGCCGCCCAAGACAGGGTTGTTGAAAACACCATATATTTT. Translated: CAAQDRVVENTIYF. The chain couples TRBV28 to TRBJ1-3; 7 nucleotides line up with TRBD1. Germline-derived CDR1 and CDR2 are MDHEN and SYDVKM. V shed 11 bases and J 6 bases; nucleotides not matched to a gene: 13. CDR3 length equals 14 residues.

The chain recombines TRBV6-1 with TRBJ2-1; 9 bases are shared with TRBD1. Germline values: CDR1 MNHNS, CDR2 SASEGT. This CDR3 contains 16 residues. J gave up 6 bases and V 3 bases, and 9 bases lay outside the gene matches. CDR3 sequence (DNA): TGTGCCAGCAGTGAGACGCCGGGACAGGGCATCAATGAGCAGTTCTTC. This codes for CASSETPGQGINEQFF.

This rearrangement joins TRBV7-2 to TRBJ2-5, with 7 positions matching TRBD1. The CDR3 is made up of 16 amino acids. The junction had 13 bases not matched to a gene; V was cut back by 6 bases and J by 3 bases. The germline gives CDR1 SGHTA, CDR2 FQGNSA. The DNA for the CDR3 is TGTGCCAGCAGTATAACACCGGGACAGCTAGAAGAGACCCAGTACTTC. It encodes CASSITPGQLEETQYF.

On this clone itself: The junction departs from the called germline gene at one end, perhaps through a read error. CDR3 residues: CASSRQVVLHF. CDR3 nucleotides: TGTGCCAGCAGTAGACAGGTCGTTCTACACTTC. The rearrangement uses TRBV6-5 and TRBJ2-7, with D perhaps TRBD1 (6 bases). CDR1 is MNHEY and CDR2 is SVGAGI in the germline V gene. The CDR3 is 11 residues long.

The chain combines TRBV5-6 with TRBJ1-2, with 9 bases matching TRBD1. CDR3 length: 14 residues. In germline, CDR1 is SGHDT, CDR2 YYEEEE. J lost 4 bases, V lost 4 bases, and 5 bases had no gene match. CDR3 sequence (DNA): TGTGCCAGCAGCGCCGGGACAGGGCTCTATGGCTACACCTTC. It is translated as CASSAGTGLYGYTF.

The genes are TRBV28 and TRBJ2-6; TRBD2 matches 9 bases. The J segment lost 1 base and the V segment lost 2 bases, leaving 6 bases of the junction unmatched. The length of the CDR3 is 18 residues. CDR1 is MDHEN and CDR2 is SYDVKM in the germline V gene. The CDR3 sequence is CASSLPAGGVSGANVLTF. For the CDR3, the DNA is TGTGCCAGCAGTTTACCCGCGGGAGGGGTTTCTGGGGCCAACGTCCTGACTTTC.

This clone has a single count. The chain couples TRBV29-1 to TRBJ2-7, with 8 bases that match TRBD2. Germline V CDR1 and CDR2: SQVTM, ANQGSEA. The CDR3 totals 18 residues. V gave up 0 bases and J gave up 3 bases; unmatched junction bases: 16. The CDR3 sequence is CSVEDSGADPGGYYEQYF. In DNA form, the CDR3 reads TGCAGCGTTGAAGATAGCGGGGCGGACCCTGGGGGTTACTACGAGCAGTACTTC.

The chain carries TRBV30 and TRBJ1-5; D remains ambiguous. CDR1 GTSNPN and CDR2 SVGIG come from the germline V gene (reference sequence). V shed 6 bases and J shed 0 bases, with 9 bases lying between them. The CDR3 sequence is 13 residues long. The CDR3 here is CACAGNSNQPQHF. CDR3 sequence (DNA): TGTGCCTGCGCCGGGAATAGCAATCAGCCCCAGCATTTT.

This sequence joins TRBV21-1 and TRBJ1-3. TRBV21-1 is a pseudogene. This CDR3 region has 19 residues. The CDR3, as DNA: TGTGCCAGCAGCAAAGAAGGAGGCAGGACGTACTCCTCTGGAAACACCATATATTTT. It specifies CASSKEGGRTYSSGNTIYF.